These 5 T cell receptor beta chains originate from one sample sequenced in a study of CXCR3-negative and CXCR3-positive naive CD8 T cells. The TRB libraries of cDNA were built by UMI-labeled 5' RACE. TCRdb processed the 5' RACE reads again and assigns one entry to each CDR3 protein, with no DNA. This sample contains roughly 40,000 distinct CDR3 sequences. Specimen: naive CXCR3- CD8+ T cells from blood. Subset reported: CD45RO-CCR7+CD27+CD95- naive CD8+ T cells lacking CXCR3 (TNR3-). These receptors were taken from a human donor in good health. Some clones in this sample may be carry-over from other donors' samples.

The chain combines TRBV6-5 with TRBJ2-1; the TCRdb call, TRBD2, lacks DNA for checking. This CDR3 comprises 15 residues. CDR1 and CDR2 from the germline V gene are MNHEY and SVGAGI. Here the CDR3 reads CASSLAGVNYNEQFF.

The chain joins TRBV28 to TRBJ2-5; checking the TCRdb D call of TRBD2 is not possible without DNA. Looked up from germline, CDR1 is MDHEN and CDR2 is SYDVKM. This CDR3 has 15 amino acids. CDR3 in amino acids: CASRGLAGSQETQYF.

The J gene is TRBJ1-1, the V gene TRBV7-3; TCRdb lists TRBD1, though no DNA is available to test this call. Looked up from germline, CDR1 is SGHTA and CDR2 is FQGTGA. The CDR3 runs to 15 residues. CDR3 sequence reads: CASSLTGAGNTEAFF.

Considering frequency, this clonotype is medium-sized. The rearrangement links TRBV28 to TRBJ2-5; no DNA is available, so the TRBD1 call from TCRdb remains unchecked. The CDR3 covers 12 residues. Germline CDR1 is MDHEN and CDR2 is SYDVKM. The CDR3 sequence: CASTPPRGTQYF.

The V and J genes are TRBV20-1 and TRBJ2-7. This CDR3 has 15 amino acids. Germline V lookup: CDR1 DFQATT, CDR2 SNEGSKA (reference sequence). CDR3 sequence: CSARDVGYYVVEQYF.